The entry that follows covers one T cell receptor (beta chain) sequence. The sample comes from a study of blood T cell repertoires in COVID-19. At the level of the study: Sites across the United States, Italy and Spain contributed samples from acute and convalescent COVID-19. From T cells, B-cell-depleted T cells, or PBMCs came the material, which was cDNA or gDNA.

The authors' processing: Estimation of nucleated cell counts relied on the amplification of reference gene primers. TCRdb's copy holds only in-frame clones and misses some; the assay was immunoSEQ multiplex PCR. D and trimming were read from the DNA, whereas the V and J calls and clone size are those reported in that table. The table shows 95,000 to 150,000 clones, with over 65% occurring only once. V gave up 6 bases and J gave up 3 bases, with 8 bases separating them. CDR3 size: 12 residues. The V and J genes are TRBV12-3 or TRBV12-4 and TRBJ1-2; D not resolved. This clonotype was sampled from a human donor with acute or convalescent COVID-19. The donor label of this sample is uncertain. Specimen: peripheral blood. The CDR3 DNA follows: TGTGCCAGCAGCCGGAGGTACTATGGCTACACCTTC. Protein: CASSRRYYGYTF.